This TCR beta chain was sequenced during a study of control samples from healthy donors and cancer patients (dated by TCRdb to 2018 to 2020). As to this clone: It lacks a known antigen. No per-base quality is available; no much larger clone lies one base away.

CDR1 SGHAT and CDR2 FQNNGV were looked up in the germline V gene. Cut back by 2 bases and 5 bases, the V and J ends lie 8 bases apart. CDR3 length: 13 amino acids, cysteine to phenylalanine. The read is trimmed to its CDR3 DNA, 39 bases read in frame from base 1. Libraries were constructed by the immunoSEQ multiplex PCR assay. The clones in this table, taken by TCRdb from immuneACCESS, are in-frame only. Not every clone is retained; where verified, under half of the shortfall comes from an unresolved V gene, and the cause of the rest is unknown. The table for this sample lists more than 65,000 clones; over 80% of them were counted only once. The ten most abundant clones make up about 15% of the sample.

In this chain, TRBV11-2 is recombined with TRBJ2-3, with the D gene uncertain. Sequenced material: blood. The sequence was obtained from a man in his 60s in good health. The CDR3 protein: CASSLSLRDTQYF. The DNA sequence is as follows: TGTGCCAGCAGCTTATCCCTACGAGATACGCAGTATTTT.